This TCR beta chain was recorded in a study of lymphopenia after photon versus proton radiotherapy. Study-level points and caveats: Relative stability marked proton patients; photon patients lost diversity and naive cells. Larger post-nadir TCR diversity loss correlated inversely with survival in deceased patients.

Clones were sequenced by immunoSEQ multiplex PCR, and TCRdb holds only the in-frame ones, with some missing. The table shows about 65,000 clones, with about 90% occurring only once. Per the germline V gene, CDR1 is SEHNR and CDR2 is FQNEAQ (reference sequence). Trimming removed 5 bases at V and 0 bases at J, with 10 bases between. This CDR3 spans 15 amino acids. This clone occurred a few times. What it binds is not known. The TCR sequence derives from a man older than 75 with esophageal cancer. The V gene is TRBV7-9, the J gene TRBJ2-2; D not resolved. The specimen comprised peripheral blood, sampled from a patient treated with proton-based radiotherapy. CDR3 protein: CASSRRRTNTGELFF. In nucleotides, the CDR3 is TGTGCCAGCAGCCGCCGTAGAACGAACACCGGGGAGCTGTTTTTT.